In its sample, the clone carrying this T cell receptor (beta chain) was seen many times. With RNA at 10%, 30% or 50%, naive CD8 libraries came from approximately 22,000 to 940,000 sorted cells. Naive CD8 T cells, phenotype CD8+CD4-CCR7+CD45RA+, were sorted. Previously published methods and listed TCR primers were used for the bulk TCR libraries. TCRdb used MiXCR to reprocess the PCR reads, holding one entry per CDR3 protein. This table has more than 550,000 distinct CDR3 sequences, around 25% appearing once. This sample is drawn from a study of molecular identifiers for immune sequencing clone quantification. Trimming pared 7 bases from V and 4 bases from J, leaving 14 bases between. The CDR3 sequence is 13 residues long. CDR1 and CDR2 from the germline V gene are SQVTM and ANQGSEA.

The V gene is TRBV29-1, the J gene TRBJ1-3; a weak D match, TRBD1 (5 bases). The receptor was derived from a human donor in good health. Some libraries in this study had Jurkat cell RNA spiked in. The sample taken for sequencing was naive CD8+ T cells from blood, with Jurkat cell RNA spiked in. The subset: FACS-sorted CD8+CD4-CCR7+CD45RA+ naive T cells. The DNA for the CDR3 is TGCAGCGCCGATGCAGGGATAGGAAACACCATATATTTT. Translated, it gives CSADAGIGNTIYF.